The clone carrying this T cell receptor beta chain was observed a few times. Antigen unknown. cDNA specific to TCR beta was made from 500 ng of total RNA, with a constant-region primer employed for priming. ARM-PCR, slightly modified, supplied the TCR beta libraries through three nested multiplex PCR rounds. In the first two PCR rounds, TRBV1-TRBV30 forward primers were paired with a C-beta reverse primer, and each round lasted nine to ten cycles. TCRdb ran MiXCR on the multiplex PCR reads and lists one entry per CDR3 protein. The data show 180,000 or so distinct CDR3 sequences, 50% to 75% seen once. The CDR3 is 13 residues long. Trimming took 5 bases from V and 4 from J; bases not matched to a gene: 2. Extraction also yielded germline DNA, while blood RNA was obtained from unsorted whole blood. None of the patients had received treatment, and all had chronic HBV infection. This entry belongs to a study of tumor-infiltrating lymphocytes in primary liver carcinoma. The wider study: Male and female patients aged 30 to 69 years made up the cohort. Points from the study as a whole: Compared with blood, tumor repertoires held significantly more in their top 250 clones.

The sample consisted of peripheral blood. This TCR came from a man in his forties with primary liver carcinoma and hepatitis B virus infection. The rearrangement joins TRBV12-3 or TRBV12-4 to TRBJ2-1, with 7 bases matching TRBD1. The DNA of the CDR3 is TGTGCCAGCAGTGGGGGACAGTACAATGAGCAGTTCTTC. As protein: CASSGGQYNEQFF.